This T cell receptor (beta chain) was documented in a study of beta chain features in type 1 diabetes. Study-level results: The study notes PCR might favor shorter templates equally in patients and controls.

This clone has just a few counts. Its antigen remains unknown. Heparinised blood was drawn once per donor, averaging roughly 120 mL. All sorted populations exceeded 95% purity. The investigators reverse transcribed all of the isolated RNA, so they sequenced expressed TCRB transcripts. About 3.6 million reads per sample on average were obtained from naive, central memory and regulatory T cell samples. TCRdb's copy holds only in-frame clones and misses some; the assay was immunoSEQ multiplex PCR. The repertoire holds about 300,000 clones, about 8.5% seen once, with roughly 1% in the top ten. J was trimmed by 1 base and V by 5 bases; bases with no gene match: 7. This CDR3 spans 15 amino acids. CDR1 and CDR2 from the germline V gene are SGHTA and FQGNSA.

The source is a woman under 30 in good health. This chain joins TRBV7-2 and TRBJ2-7; TRBD1 matches at 8 bases. The sequencing input was central memory CD4+ T cells from blood. Here the CDR3 reads CASSQQGVSSYEQYF. The CDR3 DNA reads TGTGCCAGCAGCCAACAGGGGGTATCATCCTACGAGCAGTACTTC.